This T cell receptor (beta chain) stems from a study of spatial heterogeneity in lung cancer. Study in general: Detection of beta-chain sequences consistently exceeded that of alpha-chain sequences. The study, taken as a whole, reports: Resection blood, more than follow-up blood, showed ubiquitous expanded tumor TCRs.

The CDR3 is 13 residues long. With 8 bases clipped from V and 7 bases from J, the junction kept 5 bases outside the gene matches. The V gene's germline CDR1 is DFQATT and CDR2 SNEGSKA (reference sequence). The sample holds a few counts of this clonotype. Its antigen is unknown. As to time point: blood at routine non-recurrence follow-up after resection. The sequenced material consisted of unsorted whole RNA from tumor, nontumor lung or frozen PBMC. A distinct unique molecular identifier was carried by each TCR cDNA molecule. TCRdb re-called the 5' RACE reads with MiXCR, one entry per CDR3 protein. The profile shows about 70,000 distinct CDR3 sequences, about 8.2% of them singletons.

The genes are TRBV20-1 and TRBJ1-6; 10 bases match TRBD1. The sequence derives from a female donor with early-stage non-small cell lung cancer. The sequencing used PBMCs, collected at follow-up. Here the CDR3 DNA reads TGCAGTCCCCGGGACAGGGGCAATTCACCCCTCCACTTT. Translated: CSPRDRGNSPLHF.